Presented here are 26 T cell receptor beta chains from one specimen sequenced in a study of multiple sclerosis patients with progressive multifocal leukoencephalopathy. TCRdb's table, derived via immunoSEQ multiplex PCR, lists solely in-frame clones and lacks some. Among tens of thousands of clones listed, 90% were seen once. Time point here: about a year of natalizumab therapy. Sequenced here: PBMCs, sampled from a patient treated with natalizumab. These receptors were obtained from a human donor with multiple sclerosis.

V is TRBV7-3 and J is TRBJ1-2; tentative D call: TRBD1 (5 bases). V was cut by 1 base and J by 4 bases, with 13 bases left in between. Germline V CDR1 and CDR2: SGHTA, FQGTGA. The length of the CDR3 is 15 residues. CDR3 in amino acids: CASSLIGGSSYGYTF. The CDR3 bases are TGTGCCAGCAGCTTAATCGGGGGGAGCAGCTATGGCTACACCTTC.

V gene TRBV1 combines with J gene TRBJ1-4; the D call of TRBD1 is as the table states it, not checked on the DNA. TRBV1 is a pseudogene segment. This CDR3 is 15 amino acids long. CDR3 sequence (DNA): TGCACCAGCAGCCAAGATCCGACCAGGGATGAAAAACTGTTTTTT. It codes for CTSSQDPTRDEKLFF.

J is TRBJ1-2 and V is TRBV6-1, with 7 bases that match TRBD1. Per the germline V gene, CDR1 is MNHNS and CDR2 is SASEGT. Trimming removed 9 bases from V and 6 bases from J; junction bases left unmatched: 10. This CDR3 has 13 amino acids. The CDR3 DNA reads TGTGCCAGTACAACTGACCAGGGGGATGGCTACACCTTC. It encodes CASTTDQGDGYTF.

This clone showed up just once. The CDR3: CASSNGEMNTEAFF. The CDR3 DNA reads TGTGCCAGCAGCAACGGAGAAATGAACACTGAAGCTTTCTTT. The chain uses TRBV21-1 and TRBJ1-1. TRBV21-1 is a pseudogene. This CDR3 region has 14 residues.

The J gene is TRBJ1-2, the V gene TRBV7-9; 7 nucleotides agree with TRBD1. Germline V CDR1 and CDR2: SEHNR, FQNEAQ (reference sequence). J lost 3 bases, V lost 4 bases, and 2 bases had no gene match. The CDR3 is 13 residues long. CDR3 coding DNA: TGTGCCAGCAGCTCGGGACAGTACTATGGCTACACCTTC. Its translation: CASSSGQYYGYTF.

This sequence joins TRBV5-6 and TRBJ2-3, with D unresolved. The CDR3 runs 13 residues. Trimming pared 2 bases from V and 3 bases from J, leaving 7 bases between. The germline V gene has CDR1 SGHDT and CDR2 YYEEEE. This CDR3 reads CASSFLGTDTQYF. CDR3 sequence (DNA): TGTGCCAGCAGCTTCCTAGGGACAGATACGCAGTATTTT.

The chain joins TRBV19 to TRBJ1-2, with a weak D call TRBD1 (6 bases). V was clipped by 8 bases and J by 1 base, with 11 bases between them. Germline V lookup: CDR1 LNHDA, CDR2 SQIVND (reference sequence). The CDR3 totals 13 residues. In nucleotides, the CDR3 is TGTGCCAGTCACAGGGTGGGTAACTATGGCTACACCTTC. Amino acid sequence: CASHRVGNYGYTF.

The DNA of the CDR3 is TGTGCCAGCAGTTTCTCTGCAGGGGGCGAAGCTTTCTTT. The encoded protein is CASSFSAGGEAFF. The chain is built from TRBV27 and TRBJ1-1, with 8 bases fitting TRBD1. The CDR3 has 13 residues. Trimming removed 3 bases from V and 8 bases from J; junction bases left unmatched: 5. Germline V lookup: CDR1 MNHEY, CDR2 SMNVEV (reference sequence).

The rearrangement uses TRBV18 and TRBJ1-5, with a possible D match to TRBD1 (5 bases). V was cut by 2 bases and J by 7 bases, with 9 bases left in between. Germline V gene data show CDR1 as KGHSH and CDR2 as LQKENI. There are 13 residues in the CDR3. The CDR3 bases are TGTGCCAGCTCACCAGACAGCCCCCAGCCCCAGCATTTT. Its protein is CASSPDSPQPQHF.

This chain connects TRBV7-6 to TRBJ1-1, with D unresolved. Trimming left V 3 bases short and J 1 base short, with 9 bases between. The CDR3 has 14 residues. The germline V gene has CDR1 SGHVS and CDR2 FNYEAQ. The DNA of the CDR3 is TGTGCCAGCAGCTTGGGTTGGGCGAACACTGAAGCTTTCTTT. It yields the protein CASSLGWANTEAFF.

The genes are TRBV28 and TRBJ2-7, with 9 bases identical to TRBD1. With 3 bases clipped from V and 0 bases from J, the junction kept 6 bases outside the gene matches. Per germline, CDR1 MDHEN and CDR2 SYDVKM. The CDR3 has 16 residues. CDR3 bases: TGTGCCAGCAGTTTGGGGCCGGGACAGGGCTCCTACGAGCAGTACTTC. This encodes CASSLGPGQGSYEQYF. The full variable domain, completed using reference TRBV28 and TRBJ2-7, is DVKVTQSSRYLVKRTGEKVFLECVQDMDHENMFWYRQDPGLGLRLIYFSYDVKMKEKGDIPEGYSVSREKKERFSLILESASTNQTSMYLCASSLGPGQGSYEQYFGPGTRLTVT.

The chain has TRBV5-1 and TRBJ2-3; the D is unclear. The CDR3 consists of 15 residues. Germline CDR1 and CDR2: SGHRS and YFSETQ. V gave up 2 bases and J gave up 3 bases, with 13 bases separating them. The CDR3 sequence is CASSFMGLWTDTQYF. The CDR3 coding sequence is TGCGCCAGCAGCTTTATGGGCCTTTGGACAGATACGCAGTATTTT.

The chain recombines TRBV7-9 with TRBJ1-2, with a weak D call TRBD1 (5 bases). CDR1 SEHNR and CDR2 FQNEAQ come from the germline V gene (reference sequence). Trimming shortened V by 4 bases and J by 2 bases, and 20 bases separated the two germline ends. The CDR3 runs to 17 residues. CDR3 coding DNA: TGTGCCAGCAGCTCCCCCCCCGGGACCACCGCCAACTATGGCTACACCTTC. It codes for CASSSPPGTTANYGYTF.

The chain recombines TRBV25-1 with TRBJ1-2; possible D gene TRBD1, 5 bases. V lost 5 bases and J 1 base, leaving 20 bases between the germline ends. The CDR3 length is 17 residues. The germline V gene has CDR1 MGHDK and CDR2 SYGVNS. CDR3 DNA sequence: TGTGCCAGCAGTACCCTCACCCGGGACGTAAGTAACTATGGCTACACCTTC. Its protein is CASSTLTRDVSNYGYTF.

This chain joins TRBV27 and TRBJ1-6; 7 bases are a match to TRBD1. The CDR3 totals 16 residues. CDR1 MNHEY and CDR2 SMNVEV come from the germline V gene (reference sequence). V lost 5 bases to trimming and J lost 3 bases; unmatched junction nucleotides: 7. CDR3: CASSPPRDSYNSPLHF. In nucleotides, the CDR3 is TGTGCCAGCAGTCCCCCCCGGGACAGCTATAATTCACCCCTCCACTTT.

The chain couples TRBV19 to TRBJ1-3; D remains unclear. Germline V lookup: CDR1 LNHDA, CDR2 SQIVND (reference sequence). There are 13 residues in the CDR3. The V end lost 3 bases, the J end lost 2 bases, and 5 bases lay between the germline ends. This CDR3 is CASSIGAGNTIYF. The CDR3 DNA reads TGTGCCAGTAGTATCGGGGCTGGAAACACCATATATTTT.

This chain joins TRBV25-1 and TRBJ1-1; no definite D call. Germline CDR1 MGHDK, CDR2 SYGVNS. V was cut by 5 bases and J by 0 bases, with 7 bases left in between. CDR3 length: 13 amino acids. The CDR3 region is CASSTDMNTEAFF. The CDR3 DNA reads TGTGCCAGCAGTACGGATATGAACACTGAAGCTTTCTTT.

The CDR3 bases are TGTGCCAGCAGCTTGGGGCCCCCTGTCTACAATGAGCAGTTCTTC. As protein: CASSLGPPVYNEQFF. V is TRBV7-2 and J is TRBJ2-1, with D perhaps TRBD1 (5 bases). The CDR3 is made up of 15 amino acids. Deletions cut 3 bases from V and 3 bases from J, with 12 bases between. Germline V gene data show CDR1 as SGHTA and CDR2 as FQGNSA.

The rearrangement links TRBV28 to TRBJ1-6, with 8 bases fitting TRBD1. The CDR3 covers 17 residues. CDR1 and CDR2 from the germline V gene are MDHEN and SYDVKM. Unmatched junction bases numbered 11, after V lost 2 bases and J lost 8 bases. CDR3 protein: CASSLSFGPGQDSPLHF. In DNA, the CDR3 is TGTGCCAGCAGTTTAAGTTTCGGTCCGGGACAGGATTCACCCCTCCACTTT.

CDR3 protein: CASGLIDSSYEQYF. The CDR3 nucleotides are TGTGCTAGTGGTTTGATTGACAGTTCCTACGAGCAGTACTTC. The chain recombines TRBV12-5 with TRBJ2-5, with a weak D call TRBD1 (5 bases). The DNA end lines up better with TRBJ2-7; the J call may be wrong. CDR1 and CDR2 from the germline V gene are LGHNT and FRNRAP. This CDR3 has 14 residues.

This clone occurred once. The chain is built from TRBV5-1 and TRBJ1-1, with 9 bases lining up with TRBD1. V lost 5 bases to trimming and J lost 3 bases; unmatched junction nucleotides: 11. The V gene's germline CDR1 is SGHRS and CDR2 YFSETQ. The CDR3 has 16 amino acids. For the CDR3, the DNA is TGCGCCAGCAGGGAACCGGGACAGGGTAGTGACACTGAAGCTTTCTTT. It is translated as CASREPGQGSDTEAFF. The full variable domain, completed using reference TRBV5-1 and TRBJ1-1, is KAGVTQTPRYLIKTRGQQVTLSCSPISGHRSVSWYQQTPGQGLQFLFEYFSETQRNKGNFPGRFSGRQFSNSRSEMNVSTLELGDSALYLCASREPGQGSDTEAFFGQGTRLTVV.

The V and J genes are TRBV9 and TRBJ1-1; a possible D gene is TRBD1 (5 bases). Germline CDR1 and CDR2: SGDLS and YYNGEE. This CDR3 is built from 13 residues. Trimming pared 0 bases from V and 8 bases from J, leaving 11 bases between. The CDR3 DNA follows: TGTGCCAGCAGCGTAGTGGGGCACCCAGAAGCTTTCTTT. This codes for CASSVVGHPEAFF.

The V gene is TRBV5-1, the J gene TRBJ1-2; D gene uncertain. Trimming left V 0 bases short and J 8 bases short, with 11 bases between. The CDR3 spans 13 residues. Germline V gene sequence: CDR1 SGHRS, CDR2 YFSETQ. CDR3 coding DNA: TGCGCCAGCAGCTTGGCCGGCTTGGGGGGCTACACCTTC. It translates to CASSLAGLGGYTF.

The rearrangement uses TRBV7-2 and TRBJ2-5, with D hard to call. Gene TRBJ2-7 matches the end of the DNA better, so the J call may be wrong. CDR3 length: 11 amino acids. The germline gives CDR1 SGHTA, CDR2 FQGNSA. The CDR3 nucleotides are TGTGCCAGCAGCCCCACCTACGAGCAGTACTTC. Protein: CASSPTYEQYF.

The gene calls are TRBV7-2 and TRBJ2-4, with D tentatively TRBD1 or TRBD2 (5 bases each). The CDR3 totals 16 residues. Germline-derived CDR1 and CDR2 are SGHTA and FQGNSA. V was cut by 5 bases and J by 0 bases, with 14 bases left in between. The CDR3 here is CASSPTRGLAKNIQYF. CDR3 coding DNA: TGTGCCAGCAGCCCGACGAGGGGCTTAGCCAAAAACATTCAGTACTTC.

In this sample, this clone turned up once. The V and J genes are TRBV30 and TRBJ2-7; 12 nucleotides line up with TRBD1. CDR1 is GTSNPN, CDR2 SVGIG, per germline (reference sequence). V shed 3 bases, J shed 0 bases, and the junction held 3 bases outside the gene matches. The CDR3 runs 15 residues. CDR3 residues: CAWRGQGAASYEQYF. In DNA form, the CDR3 reads TGTGCCTGGAGGGGACAGGGGGCGGCCTCCTACGAGCAGTACTTC.